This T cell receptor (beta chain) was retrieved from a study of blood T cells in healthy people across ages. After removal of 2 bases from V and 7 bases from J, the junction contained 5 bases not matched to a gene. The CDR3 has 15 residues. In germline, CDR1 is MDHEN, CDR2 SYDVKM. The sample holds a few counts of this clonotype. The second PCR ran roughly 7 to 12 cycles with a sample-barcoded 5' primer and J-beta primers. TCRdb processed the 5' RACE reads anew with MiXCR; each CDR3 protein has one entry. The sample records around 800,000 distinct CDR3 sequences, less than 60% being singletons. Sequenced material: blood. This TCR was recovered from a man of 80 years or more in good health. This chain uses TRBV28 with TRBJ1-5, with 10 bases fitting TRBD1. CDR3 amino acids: CASSLHRQGAQPQHF. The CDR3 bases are TGTGCCAGCAGTTTACACAGACAGGGGGCGCAGCCCCAGCATTTT.